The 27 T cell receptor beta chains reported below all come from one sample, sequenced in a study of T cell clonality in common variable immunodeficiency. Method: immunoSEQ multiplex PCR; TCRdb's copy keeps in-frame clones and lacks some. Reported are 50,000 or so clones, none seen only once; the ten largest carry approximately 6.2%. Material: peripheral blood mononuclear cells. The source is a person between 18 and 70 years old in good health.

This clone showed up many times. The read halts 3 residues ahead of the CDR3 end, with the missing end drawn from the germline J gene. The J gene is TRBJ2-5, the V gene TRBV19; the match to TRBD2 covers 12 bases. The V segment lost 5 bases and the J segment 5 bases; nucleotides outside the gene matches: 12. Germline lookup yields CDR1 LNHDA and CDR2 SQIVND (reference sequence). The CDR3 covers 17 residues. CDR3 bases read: TGTGCCAGTAGTTACGGCCGGACTAGCGGGGTGAAGGAGACC. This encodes CASSYGRTSGVKET. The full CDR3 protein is CASSYGRTSGVKETQYF.

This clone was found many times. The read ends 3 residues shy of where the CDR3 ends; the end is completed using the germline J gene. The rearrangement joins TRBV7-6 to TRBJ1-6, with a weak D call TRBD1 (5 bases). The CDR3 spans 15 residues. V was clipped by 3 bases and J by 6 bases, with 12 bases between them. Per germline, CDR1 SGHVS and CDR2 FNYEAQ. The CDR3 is CASSFLGHLNSPLHF. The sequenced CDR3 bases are TGTGCCAGCAGCTTTCTGGGGCACCTTAATTCACCC. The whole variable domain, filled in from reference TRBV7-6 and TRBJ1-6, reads GAGVSQSPRYKVTKRGQDVALRCDPISGHVSLYWYRQALGQGPEFLTYFNYEAQQDKSGLPNDRFSAERPEGSISTLTIQRTEQRDSAMYRCASSFLGHLNSPLHFGNGTRLTVT.

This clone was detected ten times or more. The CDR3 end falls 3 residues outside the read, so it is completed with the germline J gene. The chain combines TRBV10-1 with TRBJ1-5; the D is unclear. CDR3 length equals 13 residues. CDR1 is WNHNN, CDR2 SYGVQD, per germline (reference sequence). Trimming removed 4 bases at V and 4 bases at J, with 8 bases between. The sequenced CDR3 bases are TGCGCCAGCAGTGTTGGGCGAAATCAGCCC. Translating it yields CASSVGRNQP. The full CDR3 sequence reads CASSVGRNQPQHF.

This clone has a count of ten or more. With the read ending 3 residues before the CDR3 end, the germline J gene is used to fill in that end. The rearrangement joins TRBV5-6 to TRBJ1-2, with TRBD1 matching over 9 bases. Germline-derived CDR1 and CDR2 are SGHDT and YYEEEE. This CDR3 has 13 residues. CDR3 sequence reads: CASSWGTGNGYTF. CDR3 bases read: TGTGCCAGCAGCTGGGGGACAGGGAACGGC.

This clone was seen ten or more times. The covered CDR3 bases are TGTGCCAGCAGTGGGGCGGGCTACGAG. Encoded protein: CASSGAGYE. Given in full, the CDR3 is CASSGAGYEQYF. This chain links TRBV6-1 with TRBJ2-7; possible D gene TRBD2, 5 bases. With the read ending 3 residues before the CDR3 end, the germline J gene is used to fill in that end. The V and J ends lost 4 bases and 3 bases respectively, with 7 bases between them. CDR3 length: 12 amino acids. The V gene's germline CDR1 is MNHNS and CDR2 SASEGT.

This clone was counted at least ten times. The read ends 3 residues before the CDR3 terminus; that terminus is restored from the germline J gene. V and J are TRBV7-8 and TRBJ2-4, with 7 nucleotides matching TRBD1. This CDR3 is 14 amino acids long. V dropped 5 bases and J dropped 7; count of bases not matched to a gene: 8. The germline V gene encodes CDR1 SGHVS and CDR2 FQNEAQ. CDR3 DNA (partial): TGTGCCAGCAGCATCAGTAGGGGGCAGAACATT. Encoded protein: CASSISRGQNI. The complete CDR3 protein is CASSISRGQNIQYF.

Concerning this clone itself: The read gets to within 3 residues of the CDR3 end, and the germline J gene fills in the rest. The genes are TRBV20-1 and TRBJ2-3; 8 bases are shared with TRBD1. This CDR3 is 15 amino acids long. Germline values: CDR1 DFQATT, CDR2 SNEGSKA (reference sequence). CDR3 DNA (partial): TGCAGTGCCGCGGACAGGGTAGGAGGCAATCAGCCG. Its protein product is CSAADRVGGNQP. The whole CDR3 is CSAADRVGGNQPQYF.

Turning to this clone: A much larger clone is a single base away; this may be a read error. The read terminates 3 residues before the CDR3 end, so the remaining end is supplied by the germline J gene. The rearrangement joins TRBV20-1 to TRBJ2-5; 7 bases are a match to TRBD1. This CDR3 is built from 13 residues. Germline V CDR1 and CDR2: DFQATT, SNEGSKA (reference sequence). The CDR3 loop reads CSAFRPGGDTQYF. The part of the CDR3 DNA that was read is TGCAGTGCTTTCAGGCCAGGGGGAGATACC.

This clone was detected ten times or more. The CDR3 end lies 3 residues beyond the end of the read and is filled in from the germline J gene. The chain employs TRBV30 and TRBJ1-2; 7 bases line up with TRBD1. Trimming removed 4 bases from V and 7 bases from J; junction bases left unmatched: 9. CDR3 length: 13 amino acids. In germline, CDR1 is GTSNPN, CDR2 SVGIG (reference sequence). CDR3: CAWTPDRVGGYTF. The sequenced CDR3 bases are TGTGCCTGGACCCCCGACAGGGTGGGTGGC.

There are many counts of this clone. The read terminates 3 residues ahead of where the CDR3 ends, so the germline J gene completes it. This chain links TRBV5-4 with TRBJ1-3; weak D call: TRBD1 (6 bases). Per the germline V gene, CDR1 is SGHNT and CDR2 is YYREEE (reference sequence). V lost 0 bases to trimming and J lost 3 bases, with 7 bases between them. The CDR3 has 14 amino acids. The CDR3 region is CASSLGTVGNTIYF. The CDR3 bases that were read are TGTGCCAGCAGCTTGGGGACAGTTGGAAACACC.

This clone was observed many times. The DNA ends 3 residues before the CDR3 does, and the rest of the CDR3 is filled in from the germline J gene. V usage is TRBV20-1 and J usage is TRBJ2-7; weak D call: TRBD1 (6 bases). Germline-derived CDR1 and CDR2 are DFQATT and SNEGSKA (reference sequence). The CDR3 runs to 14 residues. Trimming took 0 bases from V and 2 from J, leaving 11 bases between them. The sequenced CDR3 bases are TGCAGTGCTAGAGATGGGGGACAAGCCTACGAG. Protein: CSARDGGQAYE. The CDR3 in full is CSARDGGQAYEQYF.

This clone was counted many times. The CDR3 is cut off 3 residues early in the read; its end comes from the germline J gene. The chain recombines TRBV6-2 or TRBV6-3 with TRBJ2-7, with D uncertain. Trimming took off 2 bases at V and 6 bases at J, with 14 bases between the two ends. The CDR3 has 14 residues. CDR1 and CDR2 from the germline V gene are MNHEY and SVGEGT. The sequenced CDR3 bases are TGTGCCAGCAGTTACGACTTCCCCTCTAGCGAG. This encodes CASSYDFPSSE. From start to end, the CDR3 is CASSYDFPSSEQYF.

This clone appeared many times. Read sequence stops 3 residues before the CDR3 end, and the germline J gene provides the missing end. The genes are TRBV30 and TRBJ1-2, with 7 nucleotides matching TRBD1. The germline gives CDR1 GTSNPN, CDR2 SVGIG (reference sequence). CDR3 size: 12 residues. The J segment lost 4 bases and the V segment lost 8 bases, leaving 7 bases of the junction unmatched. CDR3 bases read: TGTGCCAGCTACAGGGGAAGCTATGGC. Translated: CASYRGSYG. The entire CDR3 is CASYRGSYGYTF. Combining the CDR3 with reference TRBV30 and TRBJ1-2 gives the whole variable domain SQTIHQWPATLVQPVGSPLSLECTVEGTSNPNLYWYRQAAGRGLQLLFYSVGIGQISSEVPQNLSASRPQDRQFILSSKKLLLSDSGFYLCASYRGSYGYTFGSGTRLTVV.

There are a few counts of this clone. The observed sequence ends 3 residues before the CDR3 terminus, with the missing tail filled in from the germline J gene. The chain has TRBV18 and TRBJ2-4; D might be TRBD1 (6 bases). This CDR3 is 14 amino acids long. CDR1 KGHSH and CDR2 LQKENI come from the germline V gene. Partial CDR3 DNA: TGTGCCAGCTCGCTTGACAGGCTGCCCTATGGT. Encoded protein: CASSLDRLPYG. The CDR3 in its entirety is CASSLDRLPYGQYF.

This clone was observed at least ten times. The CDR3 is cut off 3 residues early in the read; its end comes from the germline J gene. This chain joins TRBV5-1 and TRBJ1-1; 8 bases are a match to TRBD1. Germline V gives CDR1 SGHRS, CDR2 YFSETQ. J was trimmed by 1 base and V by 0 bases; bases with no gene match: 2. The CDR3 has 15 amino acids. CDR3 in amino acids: CASSLEGQGNTEAFF. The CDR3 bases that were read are TGCGCCAGCAGCTTGGAAGGACAGGGGAACACTGAA.

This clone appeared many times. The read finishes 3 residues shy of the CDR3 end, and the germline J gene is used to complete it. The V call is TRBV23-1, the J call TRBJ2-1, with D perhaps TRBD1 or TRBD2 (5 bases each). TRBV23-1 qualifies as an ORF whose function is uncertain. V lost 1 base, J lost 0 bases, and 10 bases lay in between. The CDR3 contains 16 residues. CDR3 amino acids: CASSQLRGASYNEQFF. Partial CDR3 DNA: TGCGCCAGCAGTCAATTGAGAGGGGCCTCCTACAATGAG.

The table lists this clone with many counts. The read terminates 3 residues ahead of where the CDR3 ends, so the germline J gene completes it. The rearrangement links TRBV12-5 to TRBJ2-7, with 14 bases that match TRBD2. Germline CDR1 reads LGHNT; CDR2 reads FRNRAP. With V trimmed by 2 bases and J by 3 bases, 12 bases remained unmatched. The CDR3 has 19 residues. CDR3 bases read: TGTGCTAGTGGTTTGACACGAGGACTAGCGGGGGGAAGTATCTACGAG. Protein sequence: CASGLTRGLAGGSIYE. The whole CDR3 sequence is CASGLTRGLAGGSIYEQYF. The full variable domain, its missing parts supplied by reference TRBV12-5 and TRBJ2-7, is DARVTQTPRHKVTEMGQEVTMRCQPILGHNTVFWYRQTMMQGLELLAYFRNRAPLDDSGMPKDRFSAEMPDATLATLKIQPSEPRDSAVYFCASGLTRGLAGGSIYEQYFGPGTRLTVT.

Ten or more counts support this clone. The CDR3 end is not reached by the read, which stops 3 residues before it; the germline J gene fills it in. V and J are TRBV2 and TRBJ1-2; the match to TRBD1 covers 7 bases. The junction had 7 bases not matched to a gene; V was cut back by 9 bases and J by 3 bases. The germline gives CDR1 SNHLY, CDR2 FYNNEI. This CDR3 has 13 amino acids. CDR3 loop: CASHVDRDYGYTF. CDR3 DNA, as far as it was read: TGTGCCAGTCACGTTGACAGGGACTATGGC.

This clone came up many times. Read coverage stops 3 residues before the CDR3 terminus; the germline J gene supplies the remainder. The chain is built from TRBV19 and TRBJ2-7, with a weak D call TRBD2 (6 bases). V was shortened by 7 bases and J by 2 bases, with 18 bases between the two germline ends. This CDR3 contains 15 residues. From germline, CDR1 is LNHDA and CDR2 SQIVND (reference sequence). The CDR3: CASTPGWGDPYEQYF. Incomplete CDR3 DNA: TGTGCCAGTACCCCGGGGTGGGGGGATCCCTACGAG.

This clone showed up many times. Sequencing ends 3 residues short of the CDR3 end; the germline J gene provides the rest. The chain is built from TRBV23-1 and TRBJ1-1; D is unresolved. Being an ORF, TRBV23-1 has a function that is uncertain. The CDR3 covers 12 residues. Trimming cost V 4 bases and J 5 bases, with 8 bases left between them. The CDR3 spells CASSPWTTEAFF. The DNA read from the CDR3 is TGCGCCAGCAGTCCCTGGACTACTGAA.

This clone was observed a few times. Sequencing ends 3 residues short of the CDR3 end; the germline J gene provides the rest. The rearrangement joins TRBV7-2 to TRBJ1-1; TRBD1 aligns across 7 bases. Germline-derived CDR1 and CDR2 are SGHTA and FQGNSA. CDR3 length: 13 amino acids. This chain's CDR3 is CASSFGGGGEAFF. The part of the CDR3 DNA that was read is TGTGCCAGCAGCTTTGGAGGGGGCGGCGAG.

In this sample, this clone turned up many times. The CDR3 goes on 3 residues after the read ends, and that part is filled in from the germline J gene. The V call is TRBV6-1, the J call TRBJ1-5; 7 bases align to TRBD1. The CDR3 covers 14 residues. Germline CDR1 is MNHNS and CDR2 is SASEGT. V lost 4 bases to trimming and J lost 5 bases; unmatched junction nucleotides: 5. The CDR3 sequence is CASSGTGEDQPQHF. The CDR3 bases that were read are TGTGCCAGCAGTGGAACAGGGGAGGATCAGCCC.

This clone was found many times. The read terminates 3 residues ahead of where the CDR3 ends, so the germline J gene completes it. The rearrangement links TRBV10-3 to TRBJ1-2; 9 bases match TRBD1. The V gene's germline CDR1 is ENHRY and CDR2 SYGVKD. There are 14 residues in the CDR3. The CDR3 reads CAISEFWGTGSYTF. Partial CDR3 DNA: TGTGCCATCAGTGAGTTTTGGGGGACAGGGAGC.

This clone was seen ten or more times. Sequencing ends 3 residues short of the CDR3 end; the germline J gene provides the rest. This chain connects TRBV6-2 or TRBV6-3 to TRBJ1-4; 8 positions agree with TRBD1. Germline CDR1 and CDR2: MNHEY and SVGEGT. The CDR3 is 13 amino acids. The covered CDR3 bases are TGTGCCAGTAGACAGGGGCGGAGTTCACCA. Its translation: CASRQGRSSP. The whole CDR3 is CASRQGRSSPLFF.

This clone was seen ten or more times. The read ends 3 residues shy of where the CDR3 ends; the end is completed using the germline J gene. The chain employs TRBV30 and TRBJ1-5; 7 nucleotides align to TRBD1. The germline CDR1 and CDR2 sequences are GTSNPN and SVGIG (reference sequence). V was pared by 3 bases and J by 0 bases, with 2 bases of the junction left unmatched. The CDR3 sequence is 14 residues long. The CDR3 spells CAWRRTGSNQPQHF. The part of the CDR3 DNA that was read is TGTGCCTGGAGAAGGACAGGTAGCAATCAGCCC.

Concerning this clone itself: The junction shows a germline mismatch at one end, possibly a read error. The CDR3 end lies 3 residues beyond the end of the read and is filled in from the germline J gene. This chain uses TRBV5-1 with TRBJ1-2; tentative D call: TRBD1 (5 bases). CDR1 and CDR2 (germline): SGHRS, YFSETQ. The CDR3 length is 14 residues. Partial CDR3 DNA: TGCGCCAGCCGCTTAGGGGAGCGGGGCTATGGC. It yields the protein CASRLGERGYG. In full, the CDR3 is CASRLGERGYGYTF.

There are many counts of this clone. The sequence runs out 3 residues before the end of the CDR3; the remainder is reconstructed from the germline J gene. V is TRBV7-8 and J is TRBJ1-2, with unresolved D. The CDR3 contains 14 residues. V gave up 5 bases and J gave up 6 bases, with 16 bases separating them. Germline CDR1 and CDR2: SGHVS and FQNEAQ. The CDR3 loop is CASSPRSDGDGYTF. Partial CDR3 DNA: TGTGCCAGCAGCCCACGGTCCGACGGGGATGGC.